Below, 15 T cell receptor beta chains from the same sample are listed, as sequenced in a study of control samples from healthy donors and cancer patients. Sequencing was performed with immunoSEQ multiplex PCR; in TCRdb, only in-frame clones are kept and a portion is missing. The repertoire holds some 130,000 clones, with approximately 92% as singletons. The source material was blood. Every receptor here comes from a woman in her 50s in good health.

This chain links TRBV21-1 with TRBJ2-7. TRBV21-1 is listed as a pseudogene. The CDR3 sequence is 16 residues long. CDR3 in amino acids: CASSEGISRITYEQYF. CDR3 sequence (DNA): TGTGCCAGCAGTGAGGGGATTTCCCGGATCACCTACGAGCAGTACTTC.

V usage is TRBV5-1 and J usage is TRBJ1-1, with D hard to call. The germline V gene has CDR1 SGHRS and CDR2 YFSETQ. There are 12 residues in the CDR3. V gave up 4 bases and J gave up 1 base, with 5 bases separating them. CDR3 sequence (DNA): TGCGCCAGCAGCCCGACGAACACTGAAGCTTTCTTT. Residues: CASSPTNTEAFF.

This sequence joins TRBV19 and TRBJ2-3; TRBD2 matches at 10 bases. Germline CDR1 LNHDA, CDR2 SQIVND (reference sequence). The CDR3 is 16 residues long. V lost 3 bases and J lost 2; bases outside the gene matches: 5. The CDR3 DNA reads as TGTGCCAGTAGTATCATTCTAGCGGGGGTCACAGATACGCAGTATTTT. Amino acid sequence: CASSIILAGVTDTQYF. Using reference TRBV19 and TRBJ2-3 for the parts outside the CDR3, the full variable domain is DGGITQSPKYLFRKEGQNVTLSCEQNLNHDAMYWYRQDPGQGLRLIYYSQIVNDFQKGDIAEGYSVSREKKESFPLTVTSAQKNPTAFYLCASSIILAGVTDTQYFGPGTRLTVL.

The V gene is TRBV6-5, the J gene TRBJ2-2; D is unclear. The V end was cut by 6 bases, the J end by 6 bases, with 11 bases between. The length of the CDR3 is 13 residues. Germline V CDR1 and CDR2: MNHEY, SVGAGI. The CDR3 protein is CASSGTGAGELFF. In nucleotides, the CDR3 is TGTGCCAGCAGCGGCACCGGCGCCGGGGAGCTGTTTTTT.

The rearrangement joins TRBV2 to TRBJ1-1; unclear D gene. This CDR3 contains 17 residues. V shed 3 bases and J shed 2 bases, with 19 bases lying between them. The germline CDR1 and CDR2 sequences are SNHLY and FYNNEI. CDR3 protein: CASSEVFLSGPNTEAFF. As DNA, the CDR3 is TGTGCCAGCAGTGAGGTCTTTTTATCCGGACCCAACACTGAAGCTTTCTTT.

This clone was observed once. This rearrangement joins TRBV2 to TRBJ1-1; D remains ambiguous. There are 14 residues in the CDR3. Germline V gives CDR1 SNHLY, CDR2 FYNNEI. V dropped 4 bases and J dropped 4 bases, with 13 bases sitting between them. In nucleotides, the CDR3 is TGTGCCAGCAGTGCCGTGAGAGGAGGCACTGAAGCTTTCTTT. It translates to CASSAVRGGTEAFF.

This clone has a single count. The V and J genes are TRBV5-6 and TRBJ2-7; 8 nucleotides agree with TRBD1. Germline lookup yields CDR1 SGHDT and CDR2 YYEEEE. The CDR3 sequence is 14 residues long. J was trimmed by 3 bases and V by 0 bases; bases with no gene match: 2. CDR3 sequence (DNA): TGTGCCAGCAGCTTGGGGACAGGGATCTACGAGCAGTACTTC. Protein product: CASSLGTGIYEQYF.

The rearrangement joins TRBV6-6 to TRBJ1-1; no clear D. V was pared by 2 bases and J by 1 base, with 8 bases between. The CDR3 runs to 14 residues. Per the germline V gene, CDR1 is MNHNY and CDR2 is SVGAGI (reference sequence). CDR3 in amino acids: CASSYVGENTEAFF. CDR3 DNA sequence: TGTGCCAGCAGTTACGTCGGGGAGAACACTGAAGCTTTCTTT.

The chain combines TRBV7-8 with TRBJ1-6; 10 bases line up with TRBD1. The germline CDR1 and CDR2 sequences are SGHVS and FQNEAQ. CDR3 length: 16 amino acids. V lost 5 bases to trimming and J lost 7 bases; unmatched junction nucleotides: 8. The CDR3 DNA reads as TGTGCCAGCAGCCTACGGGACAGGGGAGGCAATTCACCCCTCCACTTT. This gives the protein CASSLRDRGGNSPLHF.

This sequence joins TRBV2 and TRBJ2-3, with 9 bases identical to TRBD1. From germline, CDR1 is SNHLY and CDR2 FYNNEI. This CDR3 has 15 amino acids. V dropped 5 bases and J dropped 0; count of bases not matched to a gene: 3. The CDR3: CASSLGQGSTDTQYF. In nucleotides, the CDR3 is TGTGCCAGCAGTCTAGGACAGGGGAGCACAGATACGCAGTATTTT.

The chain has TRBV19 and TRBJ2-2; 8 bases match TRBD1. Germline lookup yields CDR1 LNHDA and CDR2 SQIVND (reference sequence). Trimming at V came to 4 bases and at J to 7 bases, leaving 14 bases not matched to a gene. CDR3 length: 17 amino acids. CDR3 DNA: TGTGCCAGTAGTACCCGACAGGGGTTGATGGTACACGGGGAGCTGTTTTTT. Its protein is CASSTRQGLMVHGELFF.

This clone occurred a few times. This chain links TRBV28 with TRBJ1-2; D unresolved. The CDR3 is 14 residues long. CDR1 and CDR2 (germline): MDHEN, SYDVKM. V was pared by 6 bases and J by 4 bases, with 15 bases between. The CDR3 DNA follows: TGTGCCAGCAGCCTAGTACCAGACACCTATGGCTACACCTTC. This codes for CASSLVPDTYGYTF.

The chain recombines TRBV6-5 with TRBJ1-2; perhaps TRBD1 as D (6 bases). V lost 1 base, J lost 4 bases, and 13 bases lay in between. Germline loops: CDR1 MNHEY, CDR2 SVGAGI. The CDR3 has 15 residues. This CDR3 reads CASSYYRDPSYGYTF. As DNA, the CDR3 is TGTGCCAGCAGTTACTACAGGGATCCTAGCTATGGCTACACCTTC.

The rearrangement uses TRBV4-1 and TRBJ1-6; D gene unclear. The V gene lost 0 bases and the J gene lost 10 bases, with 7 bases spanning the gap. The V gene's germline CDR1 is MGHRA and CDR2 YSYEKL. This CDR3 is built from 13 residues. The CDR3 reads CASSQERGSPLHF. The CDR3 region has the DNA TGCGCCAGCAGCCAAGAGCGAGGGTCACCCCTCCACTTT.

The V and J genes are TRBV27 and TRBJ2-1; 9 bases agree with TRBD2. The germline gives CDR1 MNHEY, CDR2 SMNVEV (reference sequence). There are 14 residues in the CDR3. V lost 6 bases and J lost 4; bases outside the gene matches: 4. CDR3 amino acids: CASSRTSGYNEQFF. CDR3 bases: TGTGCCAGCAGCCGAACTAGCGGGTACAATGAGCAGTTCTTC.